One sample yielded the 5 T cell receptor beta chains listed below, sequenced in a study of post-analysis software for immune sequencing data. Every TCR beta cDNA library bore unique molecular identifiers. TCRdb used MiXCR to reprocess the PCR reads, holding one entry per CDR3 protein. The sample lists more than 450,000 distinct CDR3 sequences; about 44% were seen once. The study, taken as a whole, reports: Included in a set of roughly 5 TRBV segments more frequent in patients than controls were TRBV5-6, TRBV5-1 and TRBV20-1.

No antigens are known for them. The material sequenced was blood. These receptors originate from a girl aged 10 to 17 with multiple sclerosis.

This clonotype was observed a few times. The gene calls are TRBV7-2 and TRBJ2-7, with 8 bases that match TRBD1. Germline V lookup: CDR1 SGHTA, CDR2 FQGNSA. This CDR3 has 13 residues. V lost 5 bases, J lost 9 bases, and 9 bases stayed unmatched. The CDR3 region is CASSLGQGGGQYF. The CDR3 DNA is TGTGCCAGCAGCCTCGGACAGGGAGGAGGGCAGTACTTC.

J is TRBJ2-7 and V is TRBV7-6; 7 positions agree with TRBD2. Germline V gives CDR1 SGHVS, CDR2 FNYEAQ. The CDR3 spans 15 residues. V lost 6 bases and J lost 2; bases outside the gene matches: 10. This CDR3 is CASSTSSGGPYEQYF. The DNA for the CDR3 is TGTGCCAGCAGTACGTCTAGCGGAGGGCCCTACGAGCAGTACTTC.

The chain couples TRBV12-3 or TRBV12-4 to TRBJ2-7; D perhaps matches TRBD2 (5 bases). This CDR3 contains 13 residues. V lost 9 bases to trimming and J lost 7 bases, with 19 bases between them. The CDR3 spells CASTRAASWEQYF. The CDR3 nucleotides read TGTGCCAGTACCCGAGCGGCATCTTGGGAGCAGTACTTC.

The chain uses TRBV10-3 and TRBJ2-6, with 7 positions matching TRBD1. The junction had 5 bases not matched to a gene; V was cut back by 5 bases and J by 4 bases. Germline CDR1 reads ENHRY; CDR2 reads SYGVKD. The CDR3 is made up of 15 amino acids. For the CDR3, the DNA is TGTGCCATCAGTCAGGGACAGAGGGGGGCCAACGTCCTGACTTTC. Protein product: CAISQGQRGANVLTF.

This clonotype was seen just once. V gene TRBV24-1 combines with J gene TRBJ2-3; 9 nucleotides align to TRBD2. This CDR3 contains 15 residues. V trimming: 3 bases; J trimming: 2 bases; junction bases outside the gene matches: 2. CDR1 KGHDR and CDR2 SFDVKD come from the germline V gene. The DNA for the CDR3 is TGTGCCACCAGTGATGGGACTAGCTACACAGATACGCAGTATTTT. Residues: CATSDGTSYTDTQYF.